These 27 T cell receptor beta chains share one sample of origin, sequenced in a study of spatial heterogeneity in lung cancer. The study, taken as a whole, reports: How many expanded intratumoral alpha and beta TCRs were present tracked the tumor mutation count, which was a count of nonsynonymous mutations.

Each CDR3 protein is one row after TCRdb ran MiXCR on the 5' RACE reads. The sample holds roughly 18,000 distinct CDR3 sequences, approximately 6.5% seen once. Documented time point: sample taken at primary tumor resection. The antigens of these receptors remain unknown. The starting material was lung tumor tissue, obtained at surgery. The receptors were gathered from a female donor with early-stage non-small cell lung cancer.

This clonotype was detected many times. The junction differs from germline at one of its ends, possibly a read error. The rearrangement joins TRBV20-1 to TRBJ2-7; 11 positions agree with TRBD2. Per the germline V gene, CDR1 is DFQATT and CDR2 is SNEGSKA (reference sequence). This CDR3 is 13 amino acids long. The CDR3, as DNA: TGCAGTGCTAGAGAAGGGACTAGCGGTCCCGGTGGATTC. Its translation: CSAREGTSGPGGF.

The table lists this clonotype with a few counts. The genes are TRBV29-1 and TRBJ1-1; D is ambiguous. Trimming removed 3 bases at V and 7 bases at J, with 6 bases between. This CDR3 has 10 residues. Germline loops: CDR1 SQVTM, CDR2 ANQGSEA. CDR3: CSVDTDEAFF. In DNA, the CDR3 is TGCAGCGTTGATACAGATGAAGCTTTCTTT.

This clonotype was observed at least ten times. The chain uses TRBV9 and TRBJ2-3; TRBD2 matches at 12 bases. CDR3 length: 17 residues. With 3 bases clipped from V and 3 bases from J, the junction kept 8 bases outside the gene matches. The V gene's germline CDR1 is SGDLS and CDR2 YYNGEE. The CDR3 coding sequence is TGTGCCAGCAGCGCCGGACTAGCGGGGTCGACGACAGATACGCAGTATTTT. This encodes CASSAGLAGSTTDTQYF.

Many counts were recorded for this clonotype. The genes are TRBV29-1 and TRBJ2-3, with 10 bases identical to TRBD1. Germline values: CDR1 SQVTM, CDR2 ANQGSEA. V was clipped by 4 bases and J by 3 bases; unmatched bases: 4. CDR3 size: 14 residues. The CDR3 sequence is CSVVGDRGTDTQYF. Here the CDR3 DNA reads TGCAGCGTTGTGGGGGACAGGGGTACAGATACGCAGTATTTT.

This clonotype appeared many times. The chain links TRBV18 to TRBJ2-5, with D perhaps matching TRBD2 (5 bases). CDR3 length: 14 amino acids. The germline gives CDR1 KGHSH, CDR2 LQKENI. Trimming stripped 6 bases from V and 3 bases from J, with 14 bases between. The CDR3 nucleotides read TGTGCCAGCTCCTATAACAGAGGGAAAGAGACCCAGTACTTC. Translated, it gives CASSYNRGKETQYF. Based on the CDR3 plus reference TRBV18 and TRBJ2-5, the full variable domain is NAGVMQNPRHLVRRRGQEARLRCSPMKGHSHVYWYRQLPEEGLKFMVYLQKENIIDESGMPKERFSAEFPKEGPSILRIQQVVRGDSAAYFCASSYNRGKETQYFGPGTRLLVL.

At least ten counts were recorded for this clonotype. The CDR3 region is CASSLSDSRAFF. The DNA for the CDR3 is TGTGCCAGCAGCTTATCGGACAGTAGAGCTTTCTTT. The J gene is TRBJ1-1, the V gene TRBV7-9; maybe TRBD1 (6 bases). The length of the CDR3 is 12 residues. V lost 2 bases to trimming and J lost 10 bases, with 11 bases between them. Germline CDR1 reads SEHNR; CDR2 reads FQNEAQ (reference sequence).

This clonotype was recorded at least ten times. The chain joins TRBV2 to TRBJ2-2; perhaps TRBD1 as D (5 bases). CDR3 length: 14 amino acids. Germline V gene lookup returns CDR1 SNHLY and CDR2 FYNNEI. V was trimmed by 2 bases and J by 1 base, leaving 5 bases between them. CDR3 in DNA: TGTGCCAGCAGTGAACAGGGGAACACCGGGGAGCTGTTTTTT. Translating it yields CASSEQGNTGELFF.

This clonotype has a handful of counts. This rearrangement joins TRBV6-2 or TRBV6-3 to TRBJ2-3; 13 positions agree with TRBD2. V lost 5 bases and J lost 5; bases outside the gene matches: 10. The CDR3 is 17 amino acids. CDR1 and CDR2 (germline): MNHEY, SVGEGT. The CDR3 region has the DNA TGTGCCAGCAGTCGGAACCCGGGACTAGCGGGGAGAGATACGCAGTATTTT. Residues: CASSRNPGLAGRDTQYF.

This clonotype has a count of ten or more. The V call is TRBV12-3 or TRBV12-4, the J call TRBJ1-2; D call uncertain. CDR3 length: 13 amino acids. Trimming cost V 3 bases and J 7 bases, with 12 bases left between them. The CDR3 spells CASSFQGFRGYTF. As DNA, the CDR3 is TGTGCCAGCAGTTTCCAAGGGTTCCGTGGCTACACCTTC.

The chain couples TRBV12-3 or TRBV12-4 to TRBJ2-3; perhaps TRBD1 as D (5 bases). With 1 base removed from V and 8 bases from J, the gap between germline ends came to 19 bases. This CDR3 spans 16 amino acids. In nucleotides, the CDR3 is TGTGCCAGCAGTTTAGGTGCGGTCCCCGGAAGGGGTACGCAGTATTTT. It is translated as CASSLGAVPGRGTQYF.

This clonotype is judged medium-sized. This chain connects TRBV6-2 or TRBV6-3 to TRBJ2-1; TRBD2 aligns across 10 bases. The CDR3 loop spans 19 amino acids. The J segment lost 0 bases and the V segment lost 2 bases, leaving 10 bases of the junction unmatched. Per germline, CDR1 MNHEY and CDR2 SVGEGT. In DNA form, the CDR3 reads TGTGCCAGCAGTTACCGGTCATTAGCGGGGGGCCGCTCCTACAATGAGCAGTTCTTC. Translated, it gives CASSYRSLAGGRSYNEQFF.

This clonotype was counted between two and nine times. The chain carries TRBV7-9 and TRBJ2-2, with D perhaps assigned TRBD1 or TRBD2 (5 bases each). Trimming pared 5 bases from V and 0 bases from J, leaving 7 bases between. This CDR3 is built from 14 residues. Germline V gives CDR1 SEHNR, CDR2 FQNEAQ (reference sequence). CDR3 protein: CASSRDPNTGELFF. CDR3 nucleotides: TGTGCCAGCAGCCGGGACCCGAACACCGGGGAGCTGTTTTTT.

This clonotype is medium-sized (0.01 to 0.1%) within its sample. This chain joins TRBV29-1 and TRBJ2-5; D possibly matches TRBD1 or TRBD2 (6 bases each). CDR3 length: 14 amino acids. Trimming shortened V by 4 bases and J by 5 bases, and 17 bases separated the two germline ends. Per germline, CDR1 SQVTM and CDR2 ANQGSEA. This CDR3 is CSVADSRTMETQYF. The DNA of the CDR3 is TGCAGCGTTGCGGACAGTAGGACTATGGAGACCCAGTACTTC. The complete variable domain, with remaining parts taken from reference TRBV29-1 and TRBJ2-5, reads SAVISQKPSRDICQRGTSLTIQCQVDSQVTMMFWYRQQPGQSLTLIATANQGSEATYESGFVIDKFPISRPNLTFSTLTVSNMSPEDSSIYLCSVADSRTMETQYFGPGTRLLVL.

This clonotype was seen a few times. The chain links TRBV10-3 to TRBJ1-1, with D unclear. Germline CDR1 ENHRY, CDR2 SYGVKD. This CDR3 has 13 amino acids. V was shortened by 7 bases and J by 3 bases, with 12 bases between the two germline ends. The DNA of the CDR3 is TGTGCCATCAATTCGGACGAGGACACTGAAGCTTTCTTT. It translates to CAINSDEDTEAFF.

This clonotype was picked up many times. The chain has TRBV5-1 and TRBJ2-4; 8 bases agree with TRBD1. This CDR3 is built from 14 residues. Germline-derived CDR1 and CDR2 are SGHRS and YFSETQ. The junction had 9 bases not matched to a gene; V was cut back by 6 bases and J by 7 bases. In nucleotides, the CDR3 is TGCGCCAGCACCCAGACTACAGGGGGGAACATTCAGTACTTC. Its translation: CASTQTTGGNIQYF. Full variable domain (outside the CDR3, taken from reference TRBV5-1 and TRBJ2-4): KAGVTQTPRYLIKTRGQQVTLSCSPISGHRSVSWYQQTPGQGLQFLFEYFSETQRNKGNFPGRFSGRQFSNSRSEMNVSTLELGDSALYLCASTQTTGGNIQYFGAGTRLSVL.

The sample holds many counts of this clonotype. The chain recombines TRBV12-3 or TRBV12-4 with TRBJ2-3; the match to TRBD2 covers 9 bases. With V trimmed by 5 bases and J by 4 bases, 4 bases remained unmatched. The CDR3 runs 14 residues. DNA for the CDR3: TGTGCCAGCAGTCGGACTAGCGTTGCAGATACGCAGTATTTT. This gives the protein CASSRTSVADTQYF.

This clonotype has ten or more counts. The chain carries TRBV7-6 and TRBJ1-5; D not resolved. Trimming stripped 5 bases from V and 2 bases from J, with 13 bases between. Germline V gene lookup returns CDR1 SGHVS and CDR2 FNYEAQ. The CDR3 sequence is 15 residues long. CDR3 sequence reads: CASSPISAGNQPQHF. For the CDR3, the DNA is TGTGCCAGCAGCCCTATTTCCGCCGGCAATCAGCCCCAGCATTTT.

The sample holds many counts of this clonotype. The chain combines TRBV29-1 with TRBJ2-2; no clear D gene. The CDR3 extends over 14 amino acids. V shed 4 bases and J shed 4 bases, with 13 bases lying between them. CDR1 and CDR2 from the germline V gene are SQVTM and ANQGSEA. In DNA form, the CDR3 reads TGCAGCGTTGGTTTTACCGTCGGCACCGGGGAGCTGTTTTTT. This encodes CSVGFTVGTGELFF.

V gene TRBV7-9 combines with J gene TRBJ2-1; D uncertain. Germline V gene sequence: CDR1 SEHNR, CDR2 FQNEAQ (reference sequence). There are 14 residues in the CDR3. Trimming cost V 0 bases and J 4 bases, with 7 bases left between them. DNA for the CDR3: TGTGCCAGCAGCTTAGCCCAGACTTACAATGAGCAGTTCTTC. This sequence encodes CASSLAQTYNEQFF.

This clonotype was detected a few times. The chain uses TRBV12-3 or TRBV12-4 and TRBJ1-5, with 7 bases lining up with TRBD1. This CDR3 is built from 16 residues. Trimming cost V 6 bases and J 3 bases; bases outside gene matches: 11. The CDR3 loop reads CASSQGQDRPNQPQHF. The DNA of the CDR3 is TGTGCCAGCAGCCAAGGACAGGACAGACCCAATCAGCCCCAGCATTTT.

This clonotype was picked up many times. The genes are TRBV3-1 and TRBJ2-3; TRBD2 aligns across 11 bases. Germline CDR1 is LGHDT and CDR2 is YNNKEL (reference sequence). This CDR3 has 18 residues. V was pared by 2 bases and J by 1 base, with 8 bases of the junction left unmatched. Here the CDR3 DNA reads TGTGCCAGCAGCCAAAATAGCGGGGGGGCTCCAGGCACAGATACGCAGTATTTT. This encodes CASSQNSGGAPGTDTQYF.

This clonotype is medium-sized within its sample. The chain combines TRBV6-5 with TRBJ1-5, with D possibly matching TRBD1 (5 bases). This CDR3 spans 15 amino acids. Germline-derived CDR1 and CDR2 are MNHEY and SVGAGI. With 6 bases removed from V and 2 bases from J, the gap between germline ends came to 14 bases. CDR3 region: CASSPTQGGNQPQHF. The CDR3 DNA follows: TGTGCCAGCAGCCCTACCCAGGGAGGCAATCAGCCCCAGCATTTT.

In this sample, this clonotype turned up many times. This sequence joins TRBV21-1 and TRBJ1-5; the table gives TRBD1 as D, unverified against the DNA. TRBV21-1 is described as a pseudogene. The CDR3 sequence is 14 residues long. This chain's CDR3 is CARGTVQQNQPQHF. CDR3 nucleotide sequence: TGTGCCAGGGGGACGGTCCAACAAAATCAGCCCCAGCATTTT.

By sample fraction, this clonotype is medium-sized. The chain is built from TRBV6-2 or TRBV6-3 and TRBJ2-1, with 7 positions matching TRBD2. Germline lookup yields CDR1 MNHEY and CDR2 SVGEGT. This CDR3 is 14 amino acids long. Trimming removed 10 bases from V and 8 bases from J; junction bases left unmatched: 14. This chain's CDR3 is CATSPRLAGDEQFF. The CDR3 nucleotides read TGTGCCACCTCCCCCCGACTAGCCGGCGATGAGCAGTTCTTC.

The chain recombines TRBV3-1 with TRBJ2-3, with D tentatively TRBD2 (5 bases). The CDR3 is made up of 15 amino acids. The V end was cut by 1 base, the J end by 6 bases, with 14 bases between. Germline CDR1 is LGHDT and CDR2 is YNNKEL (reference sequence). In DNA, the CDR3 is TGTGCCAGCAGCCAAGGCGGACTGATGATGGATACGCAGTATTTT. It translates to CASSQGGLMMDTQYF.

The chain recombines TRBV20-1 with TRBJ1-1; D gene unclear. The CDR3 is 12 residues long. Germline loops: CDR1 DFQATT, CDR2 SNEGSKA (reference sequence). Trimming shortened V by 2 bases and J by 12 bases, and 16 bases separated the two germline ends. CDR3 amino acids: CSARPPGFASFF. The CDR3 bases are TGCAGTGCTAGACCCCCGGGCTTCGCGTCTTTCTTT.

This clonotype was observed many times. The rearrangement uses TRBV20-1 and TRBJ2-5; no clear D. V lost 1 base and J 3 bases, leaving 9 bases between the germline ends. Germline CDR1 and CDR2: DFQATT and SNEGSKA (reference sequence). This CDR3 contains 13 residues. The CDR3 sequence is CSARGHNKETQYF. The DNA for the CDR3 is TGCAGTGCTAGAGGCCATAATAAAGAGACCCAGTACTTC.